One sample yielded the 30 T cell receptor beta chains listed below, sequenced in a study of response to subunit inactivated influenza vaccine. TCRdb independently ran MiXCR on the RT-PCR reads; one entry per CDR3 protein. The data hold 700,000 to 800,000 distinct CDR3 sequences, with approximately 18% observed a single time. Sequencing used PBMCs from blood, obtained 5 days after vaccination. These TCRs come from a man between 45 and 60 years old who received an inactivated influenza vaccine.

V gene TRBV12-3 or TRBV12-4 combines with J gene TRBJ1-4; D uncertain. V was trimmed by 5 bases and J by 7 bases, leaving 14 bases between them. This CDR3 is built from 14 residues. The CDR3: CASSPSGPGEKLFF. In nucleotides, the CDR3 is TGTGCCAGCAGTCCCAGTGGTCCGGGTGAAAAACTGTTTTTT.

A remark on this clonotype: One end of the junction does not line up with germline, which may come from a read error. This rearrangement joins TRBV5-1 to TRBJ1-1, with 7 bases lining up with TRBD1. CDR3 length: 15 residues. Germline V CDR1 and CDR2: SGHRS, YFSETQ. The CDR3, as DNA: TGCGCCAGCACACAATCGACAGGGCGGAACACTGAAGTTTTCTTT. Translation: CASTQSTGRNTEVFF.

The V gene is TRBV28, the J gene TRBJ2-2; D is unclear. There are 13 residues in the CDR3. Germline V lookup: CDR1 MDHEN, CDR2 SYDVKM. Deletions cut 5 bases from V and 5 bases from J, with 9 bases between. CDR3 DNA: TGTGCCAGCAGTGCAGGAGTAACCGGGGAGCTGTTTTTT. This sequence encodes CASSAGVTGELFF.

This CDR3 is CASSQYGTSGMETQYF. The CDR3 nucleotides read TGCGCCAGCAGCCAATATGGGACTAGCGGGATGGAGACCCAGTACTTC. The chain links TRBV4-3 to TRBJ2-5; 13 bases are shared with TRBD2. The V gene's germline CDR1 is LGHNA and CDR2 YSLEER. With 2 bases clipped from V and 5 bases from J, the junction kept 5 bases outside the gene matches. The CDR3 runs to 16 residues.

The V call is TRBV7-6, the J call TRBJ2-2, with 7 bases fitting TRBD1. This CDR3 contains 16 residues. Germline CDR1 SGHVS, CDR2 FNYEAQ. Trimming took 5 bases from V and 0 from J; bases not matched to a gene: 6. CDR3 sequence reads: CASSRWTGANTGELFF. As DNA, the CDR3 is TGTGCCAGCAGCCGATGGACAGGCGCGAACACCGGGGAGCTGTTTTTT. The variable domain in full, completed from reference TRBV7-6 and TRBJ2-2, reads GAGVSQSPRYKVTKRGQDVALRCDPISGHVSLYWYRQALGQGPEFLTYFNYEAQQDKSGLPNDRFSAERPEGSISTLTIQRTEQRDSAMYRCASSRWTGANTGELFFGEGSRLTVL.

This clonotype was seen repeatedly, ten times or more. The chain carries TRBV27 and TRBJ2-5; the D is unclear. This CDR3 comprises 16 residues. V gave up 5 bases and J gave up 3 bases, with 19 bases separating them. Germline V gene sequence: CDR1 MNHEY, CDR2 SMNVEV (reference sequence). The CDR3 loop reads CASSPRGYEWKETQYF. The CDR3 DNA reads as TGTGCCAGCAGTCCTCGAGGTTACGAGTGGAAAGAGACCCAGTACTTC.

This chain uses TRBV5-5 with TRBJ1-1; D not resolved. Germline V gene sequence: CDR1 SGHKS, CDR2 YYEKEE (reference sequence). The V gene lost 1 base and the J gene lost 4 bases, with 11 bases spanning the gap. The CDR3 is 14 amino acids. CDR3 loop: CASSLQLGPTEAFF. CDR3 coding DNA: TGTGCCAGCAGCTTGCAATTGGGTCCCACTGAAGCTTTCTTT.

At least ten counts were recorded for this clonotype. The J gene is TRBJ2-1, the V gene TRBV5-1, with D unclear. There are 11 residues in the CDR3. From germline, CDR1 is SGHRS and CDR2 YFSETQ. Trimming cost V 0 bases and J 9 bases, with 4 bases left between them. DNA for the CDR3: TGCGCCAGCAGCTTGGAGAGTGAGCAGTTCTTC. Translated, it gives CASSLESEQFF. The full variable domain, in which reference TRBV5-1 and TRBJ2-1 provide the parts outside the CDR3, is KAGVTQTPRYLIKTRGQQVTLSCSPISGHRSVSWYQQTPGQGLQFLFEYFSETQRNKGNFPGRFSGRQFSNSRSEMNVSTLELGDSALYLCASSLESEQFFGPGTRLTVL.

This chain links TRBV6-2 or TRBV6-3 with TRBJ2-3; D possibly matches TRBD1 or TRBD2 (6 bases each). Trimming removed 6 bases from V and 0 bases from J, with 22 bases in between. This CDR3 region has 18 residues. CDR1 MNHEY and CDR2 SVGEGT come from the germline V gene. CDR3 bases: TGTGCCAGCAGAAGGGGGAGATTACAGGGACTGAGCACAGATACGCAGTATTTT. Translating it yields CASRRGRLQGLSTDTQYF.

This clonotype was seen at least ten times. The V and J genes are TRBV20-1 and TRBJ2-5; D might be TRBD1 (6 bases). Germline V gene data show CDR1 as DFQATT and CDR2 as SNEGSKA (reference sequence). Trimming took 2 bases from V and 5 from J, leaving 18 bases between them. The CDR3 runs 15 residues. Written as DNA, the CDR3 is TGCAGTGCTAGATTTGGCAGGGGCGCCCGGGAGACCCAGTACTTC. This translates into CSARFGRGARETQYF.

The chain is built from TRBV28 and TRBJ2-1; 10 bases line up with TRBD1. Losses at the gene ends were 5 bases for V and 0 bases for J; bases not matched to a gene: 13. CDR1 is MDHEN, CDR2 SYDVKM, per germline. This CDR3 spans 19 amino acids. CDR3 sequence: CASSPSRDRGPSSYNEQFF. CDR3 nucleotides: TGTGCCAGCAGTCCATCCCGGGACAGGGGACCGAGCTCCTACAATGAGCAGTTCTTC.

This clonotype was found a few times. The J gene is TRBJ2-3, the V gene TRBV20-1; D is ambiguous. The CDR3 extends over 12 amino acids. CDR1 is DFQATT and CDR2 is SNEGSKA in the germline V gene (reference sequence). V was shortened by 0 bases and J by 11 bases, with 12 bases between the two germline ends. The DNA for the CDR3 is TGCAGTGCTAGAGAATCGAGTCTTGAGCAGTATTTT. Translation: CSARESSLEQYF.

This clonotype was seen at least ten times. The CDR3 reads CASSPDPQGAGTEAFF. The CDR3 nucleotides read TGTGCCAGCAGTCCAGACCCTCAGGGGGCTGGCACTGAAGCTTTCTTT. The chain uses TRBV12-3 or TRBV12-4 and TRBJ1-1; 8 positions agree with TRBD1. V lost 5 bases and J lost 4; bases outside the gene matches: 12. This CDR3 comprises 16 residues.

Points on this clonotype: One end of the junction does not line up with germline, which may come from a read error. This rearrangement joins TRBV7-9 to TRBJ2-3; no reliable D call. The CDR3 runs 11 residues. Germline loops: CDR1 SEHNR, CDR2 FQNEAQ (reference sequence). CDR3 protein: CVVGSTDTQYF. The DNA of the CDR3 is TGCGTCGTTGGCAGCACAGATACGCAGTATTTT.

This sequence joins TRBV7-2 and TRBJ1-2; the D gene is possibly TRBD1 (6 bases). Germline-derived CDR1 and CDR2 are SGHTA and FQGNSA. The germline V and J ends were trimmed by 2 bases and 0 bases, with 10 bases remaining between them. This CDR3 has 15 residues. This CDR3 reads CASSLTGFANYGYTF. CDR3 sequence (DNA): TGTGCCAGCAGCTTAACAGGGTTTGCTAACTATGGCTACACCTTC.

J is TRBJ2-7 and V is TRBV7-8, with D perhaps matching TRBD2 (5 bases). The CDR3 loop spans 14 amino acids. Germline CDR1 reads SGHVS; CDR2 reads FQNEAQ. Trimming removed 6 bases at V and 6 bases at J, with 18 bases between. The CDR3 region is CASRLPGMSTEQYF. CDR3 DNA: TGTGCCAGCAGACTTCCGGGGATGAGTACCGAGCAGTACTTC.

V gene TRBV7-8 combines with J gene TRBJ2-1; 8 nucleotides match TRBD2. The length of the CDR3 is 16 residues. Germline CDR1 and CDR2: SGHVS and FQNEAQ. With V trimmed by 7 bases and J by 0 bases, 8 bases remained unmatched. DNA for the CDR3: TGTGCCAGCATCCCAGGCGGGGGGTCCTCCTACAATGAGCAGTTCTTC. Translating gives CASIPGGGSSYNEQFF. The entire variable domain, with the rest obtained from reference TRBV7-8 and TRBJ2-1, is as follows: GAGVSQSPRYKVAKRGQDVALRCDPISGHVSLFWYQQALGQGPEFLTYFQNEAQLDKSGLPSDRFFAERPEGSVSTLKIQRTQQEDSAVYLCASIPGGGSSYNEQFFGPGTRLTVL.

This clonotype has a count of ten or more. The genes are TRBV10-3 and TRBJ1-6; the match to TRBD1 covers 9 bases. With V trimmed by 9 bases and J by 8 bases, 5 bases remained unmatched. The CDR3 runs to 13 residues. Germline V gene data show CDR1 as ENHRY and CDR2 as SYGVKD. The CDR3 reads CAISGQGDSPLHF. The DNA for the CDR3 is TGTGCCATTTCGGGACAGGGAGATTCACCCCTCCACTTT.

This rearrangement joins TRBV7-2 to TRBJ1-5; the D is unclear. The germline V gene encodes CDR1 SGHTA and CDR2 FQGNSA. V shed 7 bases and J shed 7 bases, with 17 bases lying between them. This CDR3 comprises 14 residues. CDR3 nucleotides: TGTGCCAGCAAATTTTGGGGAGTGGGACAGCCCCAGCATTTT. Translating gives CASKFWGVGQPQHF.

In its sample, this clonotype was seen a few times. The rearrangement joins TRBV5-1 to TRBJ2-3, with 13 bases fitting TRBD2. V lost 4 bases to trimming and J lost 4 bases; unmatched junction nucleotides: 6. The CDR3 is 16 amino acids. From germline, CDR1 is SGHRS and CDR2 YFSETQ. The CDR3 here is CASSTVLAGGPDTQYF. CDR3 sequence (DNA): TGCGCCAGCAGCACAGTACTAGCGGGGGGGCCAGATACGCAGTATTTT.

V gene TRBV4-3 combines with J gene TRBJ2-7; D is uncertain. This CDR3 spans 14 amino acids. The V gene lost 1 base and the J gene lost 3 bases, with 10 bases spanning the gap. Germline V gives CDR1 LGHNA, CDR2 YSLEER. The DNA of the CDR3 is TGCGCCAGCAGCCAAGGTGCCGGAGTCTACGAGCAGTACTTC. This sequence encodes CASSQGAGVYEQYF.

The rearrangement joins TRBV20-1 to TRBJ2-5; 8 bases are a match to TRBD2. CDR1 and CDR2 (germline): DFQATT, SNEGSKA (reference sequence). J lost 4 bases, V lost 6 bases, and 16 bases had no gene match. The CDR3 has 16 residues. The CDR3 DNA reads TGCAGTGCCACGCCCACGGCGGCTAGCGGGCGAGAGACCCAGTACTTC. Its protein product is CSATPTAASGRETQYF.

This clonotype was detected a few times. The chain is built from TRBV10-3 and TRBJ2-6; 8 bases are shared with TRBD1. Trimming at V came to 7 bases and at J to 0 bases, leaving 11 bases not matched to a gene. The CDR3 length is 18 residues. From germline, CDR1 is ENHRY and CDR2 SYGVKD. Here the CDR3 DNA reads TGTGCCATCAAAGGGATGGACAGGGCCCGCTCTGGGGCCAACGTCCTGACTTTC. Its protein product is CAIKGMDRARSGANVLTF.

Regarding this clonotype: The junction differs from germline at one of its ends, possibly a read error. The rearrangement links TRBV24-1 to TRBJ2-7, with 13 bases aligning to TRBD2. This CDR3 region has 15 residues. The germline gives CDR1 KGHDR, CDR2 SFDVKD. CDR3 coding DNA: TGCGCCACCAGTATCGGGACTAGCGGGAACTACGAGCAGTACTTC. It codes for CATSIGTSGNYEQYF.

CDR3 sequence: CASSLADGSPQHF. CDR3 nucleotide sequence: TGCGCCAGCAGCTTGGCCGACGGTTCGCCCCAGCATTTT. J is TRBJ1-5 and V is TRBV5-1; D unclear. There are 13 residues in the CDR3. In germline, CDR1 is SGHRS, CDR2 YFSETQ. Trimming shortened V by 0 bases and J by 9 bases, and 10 bases separated the two germline ends. Full variable domain (remainder filled in from reference TRBV5-1 and TRBJ1-5): KAGVTQTPRYLIKTRGQQVTLSCSPISGHRSVSWYQQTPGQGLQFLFEYFSETQRNKGNFPGRFSGRQFSNSRSEMNVSTLELGDSALYLCASSLADGSPQHFGDGTRLSIL.

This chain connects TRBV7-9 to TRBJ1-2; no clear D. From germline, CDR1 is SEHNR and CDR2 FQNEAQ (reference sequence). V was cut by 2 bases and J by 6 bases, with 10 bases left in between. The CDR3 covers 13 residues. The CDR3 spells CASSLLPGHGYTF. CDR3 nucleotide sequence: TGTGCCAGCAGCTTATTACCAGGACATGGCTACACCTTC.

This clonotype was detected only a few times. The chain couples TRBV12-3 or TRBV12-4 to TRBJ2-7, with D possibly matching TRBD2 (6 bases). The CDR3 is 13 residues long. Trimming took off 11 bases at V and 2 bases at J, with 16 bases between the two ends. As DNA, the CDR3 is TGTGCCGGACTAAGCGGGTTGACCTACGAGCAGTACTTC. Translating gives CAGLSGLTYEQYF.

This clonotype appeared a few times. The CDR3 coding sequence is TGTGCCAGCAGCTTACCAGGGAACTCACCCCTCCACTTT. Amino acids: CASSLPGNSPLHF. V usage is TRBV7-9 and J usage is TRBJ1-6; the D gene is possibly TRBD1 (5 bases). This CDR3 comprises 13 residues. V shed 2 bases and J shed 10 bases, with 9 bases lying between them. Germline loops: CDR1 SEHNR, CDR2 FQNEAQ (reference sequence).

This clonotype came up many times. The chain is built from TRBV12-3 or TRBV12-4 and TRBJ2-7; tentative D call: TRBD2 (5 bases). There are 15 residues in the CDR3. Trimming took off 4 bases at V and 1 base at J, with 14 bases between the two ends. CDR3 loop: CASSSQLTGSYEQYF. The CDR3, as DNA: TGTGCCAGCAGTTCCCAGTTGACGGGATCCTACGAGCAGTACTTC.

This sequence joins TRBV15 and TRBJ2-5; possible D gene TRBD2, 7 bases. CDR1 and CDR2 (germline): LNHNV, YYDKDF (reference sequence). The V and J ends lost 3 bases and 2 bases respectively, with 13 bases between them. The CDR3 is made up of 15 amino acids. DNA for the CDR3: TGTGCCACCAGCAGTAGGGGGGGATCACAAGAGACCCAGTACTTC. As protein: CATSSRGGSQETQYF.